The clone carrying this TCR beta chain was seen a handful of times. The data originate from a study of PD-L1 blockade in urothelial cancer. Sample time point: pretreatment peripheral blood. The CDR3 totals 16 residues. Unmatched junction bases numbered 9, after V lost 5 bases and J lost 6 bases. Germline V gives CDR1 SGHTA, CDR2 FQGTGA. Data came from immunoSEQ multiplex PCR; TCRdb stores just in-frame clones and leaves some out. Among roughly 120,000 clones, roughly 84% were seen once, and the ten largest hold 3.2%. This specimen was PBMCs, taken around atezolizumab (anti-PD-L1) treatment. V usage is TRBV7-3 and J usage is TRBJ2-1, with TRBD2 matching 11 bases. The TCR sequence derives from a man aged 45-65 years with urothelial cancer. The CDR3 DNA reads TGTGCCAGCAGCCTCAATAGCGGGAGGGCGGGCAATGAGCAGTTCTTC. Its translation: CASSLNSGRAGNEQFF.